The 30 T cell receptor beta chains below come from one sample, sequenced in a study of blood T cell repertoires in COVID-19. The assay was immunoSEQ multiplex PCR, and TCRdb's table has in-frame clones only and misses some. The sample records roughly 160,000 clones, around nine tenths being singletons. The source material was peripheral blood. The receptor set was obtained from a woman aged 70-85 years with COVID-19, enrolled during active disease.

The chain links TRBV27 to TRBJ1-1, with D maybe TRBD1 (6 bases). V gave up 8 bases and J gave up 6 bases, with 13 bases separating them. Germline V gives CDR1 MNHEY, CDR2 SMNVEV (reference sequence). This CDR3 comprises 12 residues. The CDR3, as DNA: TGTGCCAGCCACACCACAGGGTCTGAAGCTTTCTTT. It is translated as CASHTTGSEAFF.

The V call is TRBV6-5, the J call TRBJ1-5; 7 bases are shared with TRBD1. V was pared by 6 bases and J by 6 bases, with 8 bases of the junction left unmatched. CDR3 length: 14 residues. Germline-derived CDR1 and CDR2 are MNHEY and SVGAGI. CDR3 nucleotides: TGTGCCAGCAGCCGTCAGGGGGATCGTCAGCCCCAGCATTTT. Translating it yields CASSRQGDRQPQHF.

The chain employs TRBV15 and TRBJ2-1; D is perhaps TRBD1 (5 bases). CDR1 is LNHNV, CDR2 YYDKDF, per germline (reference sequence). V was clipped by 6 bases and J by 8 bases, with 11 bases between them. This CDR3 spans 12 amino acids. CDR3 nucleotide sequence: TGTGCCACCAGGGACACCCCCTATGAGCAGTTCTTC. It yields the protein CATRDTPYEQFF.

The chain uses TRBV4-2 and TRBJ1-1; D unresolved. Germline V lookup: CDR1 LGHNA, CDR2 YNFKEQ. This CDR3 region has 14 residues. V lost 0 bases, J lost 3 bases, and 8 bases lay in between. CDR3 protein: CASSQDTGYTEAFF. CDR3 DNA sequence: TGTGCCAGCAGCCAAGATACGGGTTACACTGAAGCTTTCTTT.

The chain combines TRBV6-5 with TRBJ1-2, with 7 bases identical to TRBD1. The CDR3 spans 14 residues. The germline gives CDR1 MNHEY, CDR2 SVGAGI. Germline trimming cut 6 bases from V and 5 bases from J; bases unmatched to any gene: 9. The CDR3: CASSIYGTVYGYTF. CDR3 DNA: TGTGCCAGCAGCATCTATGGGACAGTTTATGGCTACACCTTC.

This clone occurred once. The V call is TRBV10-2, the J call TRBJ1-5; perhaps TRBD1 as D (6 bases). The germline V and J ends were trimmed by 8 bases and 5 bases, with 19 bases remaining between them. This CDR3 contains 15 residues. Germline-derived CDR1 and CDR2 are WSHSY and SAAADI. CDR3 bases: TGCGCCAGCCGAGCCGAACAGGGTGGGTATCAGCCCCAGCATTTT. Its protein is CASRAEQGGYQPQHF.

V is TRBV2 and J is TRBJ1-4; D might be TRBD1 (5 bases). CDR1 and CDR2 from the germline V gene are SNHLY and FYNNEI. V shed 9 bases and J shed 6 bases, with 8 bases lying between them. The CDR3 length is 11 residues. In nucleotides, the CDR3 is TGTGCCAGTTCGACAGATGAAAAACTGTTTTTT. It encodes CASSTDEKLFF.

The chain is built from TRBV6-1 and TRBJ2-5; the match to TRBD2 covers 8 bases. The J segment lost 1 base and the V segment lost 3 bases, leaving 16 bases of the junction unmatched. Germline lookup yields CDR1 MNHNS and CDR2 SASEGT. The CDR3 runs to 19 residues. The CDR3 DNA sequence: TGTGCCAGCAGTGAGGCCCATGGGGGAGCGGGGGCACCCCAAGAGACCCAGTACTTC. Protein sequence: CASSEAHGGAGAPQETQYF.

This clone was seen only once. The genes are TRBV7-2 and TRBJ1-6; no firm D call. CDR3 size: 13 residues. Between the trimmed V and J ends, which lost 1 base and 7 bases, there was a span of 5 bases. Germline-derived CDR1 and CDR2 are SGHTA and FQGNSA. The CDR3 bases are TGTGCCAGCAGCTTAGAAACAAATTCACCCCTCCACTTT. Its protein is CASSLETNSPLHF.

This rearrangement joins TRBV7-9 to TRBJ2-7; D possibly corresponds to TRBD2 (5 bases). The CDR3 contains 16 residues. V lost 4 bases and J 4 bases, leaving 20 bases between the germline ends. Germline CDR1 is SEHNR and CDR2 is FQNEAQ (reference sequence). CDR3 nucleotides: TGTGCCAGCAGCTCTATGGGAGAGGGAAGGGTTTACGAGCAGTACTTC. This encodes CASSSMGEGRVYEQYF.

CDR3: CASSYSDRGSYEQYF. The CDR3 DNA sequence: TGTGCCAGCAGTTACTCGGACAGGGGATCCTACGAGCAGTACTTC. The chain uses TRBV6-5 and TRBJ2-7, with 9 bases aligning to TRBD1. Trimming cost V 0 bases and J 1 base; bases outside gene matches: 1. CDR3 length equals 15 residues. CDR1 is MNHEY and CDR2 is SVGAGI in the germline V gene.

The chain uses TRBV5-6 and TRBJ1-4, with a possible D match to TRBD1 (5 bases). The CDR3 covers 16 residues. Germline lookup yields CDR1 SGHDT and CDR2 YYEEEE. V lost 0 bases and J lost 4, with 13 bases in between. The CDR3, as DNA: TGTGCCAGCAGCTTGGCCTCCGGGACTTATAATGAAAAACTGTTTTTT. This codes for CASSLASGTYNEKLFF.

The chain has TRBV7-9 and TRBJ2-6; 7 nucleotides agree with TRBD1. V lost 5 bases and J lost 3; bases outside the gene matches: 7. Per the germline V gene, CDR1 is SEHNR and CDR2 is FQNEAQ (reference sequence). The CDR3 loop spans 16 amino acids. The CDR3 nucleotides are TGTGCCAGCAGCCCCGGGACAGCCCTTGGGGCCAACGTCCTGACTTTC. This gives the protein CASSPGTALGANVLTF.

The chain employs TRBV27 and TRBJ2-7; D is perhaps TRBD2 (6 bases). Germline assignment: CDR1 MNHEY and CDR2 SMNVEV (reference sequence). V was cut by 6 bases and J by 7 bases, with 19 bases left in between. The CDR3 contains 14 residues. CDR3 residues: CASRAAGRPEEQYF. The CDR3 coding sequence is TGTGCCAGCAGGGCCGCGGGACGCCCGGAGGAGCAGTACTTC.

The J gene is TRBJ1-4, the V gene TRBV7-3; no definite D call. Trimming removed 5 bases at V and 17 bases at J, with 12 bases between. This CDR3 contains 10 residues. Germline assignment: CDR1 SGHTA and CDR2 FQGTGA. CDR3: CASSKSATFF. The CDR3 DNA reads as TGTGCCAGCAGCAAAAGCGCGACTTTTTTT.

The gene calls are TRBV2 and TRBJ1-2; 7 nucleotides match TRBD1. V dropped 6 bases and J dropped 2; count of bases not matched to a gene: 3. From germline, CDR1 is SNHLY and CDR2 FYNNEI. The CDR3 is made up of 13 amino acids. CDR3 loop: CASRRQGNYGYTF. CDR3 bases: TGTGCCAGCAGGAGACAGGGAAACTATGGCTACACCTTC.

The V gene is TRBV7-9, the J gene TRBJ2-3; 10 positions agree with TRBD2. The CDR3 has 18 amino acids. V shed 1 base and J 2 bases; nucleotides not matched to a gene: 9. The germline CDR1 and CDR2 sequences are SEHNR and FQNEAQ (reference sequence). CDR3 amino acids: CASSLGGLSGGITDTQYF. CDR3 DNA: TGTGCCAGCAGCTTAGGTGGACTTAGCGGGGGGATCACAGATACGCAGTATTTT.

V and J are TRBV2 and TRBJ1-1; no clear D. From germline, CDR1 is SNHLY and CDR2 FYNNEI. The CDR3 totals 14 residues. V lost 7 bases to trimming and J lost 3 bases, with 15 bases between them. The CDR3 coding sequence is TGTGCCAGCATCCTGGGTAGCCTACACACTGAAGCTTTCTTT. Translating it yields CASILGSLHTEAFF.

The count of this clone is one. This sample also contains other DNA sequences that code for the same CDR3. This chain's CDR3 is CASSPDRDYGYTF. CDR3 DNA sequence: TGTGCCAGCAGCCCTGACAGGGACTATGGCTACACCTTC. This chain uses TRBV9 with TRBJ1-2; 7 nucleotides line up with TRBD1. This CDR3 spans 13 amino acids. Germline loops: CDR1 SGDLS, CDR2 YYNGEE. V lost 4 bases to trimming and J lost 3 bases; unmatched junction nucleotides: 3. Supplemented by reference TRBV9 and TRBJ1-2, the full variable domain reads DSGVTQTPKHLITATGQRVTLRCSPRSGDLSVYWYQQSLDQGLQFLIQYYNGEERAKGNILERFSAQQFPDLHSELNLSSLELGDSALYFCASSPDRDYGYTFGSGTRLTVV.

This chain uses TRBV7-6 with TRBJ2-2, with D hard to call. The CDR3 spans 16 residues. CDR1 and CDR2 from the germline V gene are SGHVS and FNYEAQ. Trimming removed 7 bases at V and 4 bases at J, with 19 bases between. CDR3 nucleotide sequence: TGTGCCAGCACCCCGACGAGTCGTCGAGGCACCGGGGAGCTGTTTTTT. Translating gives CASTPTSRRGTGELFF.

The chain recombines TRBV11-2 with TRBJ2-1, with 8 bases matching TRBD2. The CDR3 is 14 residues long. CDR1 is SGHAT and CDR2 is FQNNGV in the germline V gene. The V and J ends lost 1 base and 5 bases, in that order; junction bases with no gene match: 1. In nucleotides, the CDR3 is TGTGCCAGCAGCTTAGCGGGGGGGAACAATGAGCAGTTCTTC. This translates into CASSLAGGNNEQFF.

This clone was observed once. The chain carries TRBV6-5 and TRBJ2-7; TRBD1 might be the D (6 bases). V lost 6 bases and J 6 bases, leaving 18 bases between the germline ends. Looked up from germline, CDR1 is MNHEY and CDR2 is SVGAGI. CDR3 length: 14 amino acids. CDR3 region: CASRTTGYTGEQYF. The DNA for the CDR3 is TGTGCCAGCAGAACTACAGGGTACACAGGCGAGCAGTACTTC.

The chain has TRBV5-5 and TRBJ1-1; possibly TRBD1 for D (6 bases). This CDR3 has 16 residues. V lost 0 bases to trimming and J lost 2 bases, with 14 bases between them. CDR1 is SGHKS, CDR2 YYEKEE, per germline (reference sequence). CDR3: CASSLGRTARNTEAFF. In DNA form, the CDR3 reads TGTGCCAGCAGCTTGGGGCGGACAGCAAGAAACACTGAAGCTTTCTTT.

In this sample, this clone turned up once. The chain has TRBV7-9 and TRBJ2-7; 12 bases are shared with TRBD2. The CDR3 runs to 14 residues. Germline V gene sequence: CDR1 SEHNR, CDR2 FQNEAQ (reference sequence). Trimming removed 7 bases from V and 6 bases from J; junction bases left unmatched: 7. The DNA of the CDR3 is TGTGCCAGCAACCCTAGCGGGGGGGCTTCCGAGCAGTACTTC. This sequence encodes CASNPSGGASEQYF.

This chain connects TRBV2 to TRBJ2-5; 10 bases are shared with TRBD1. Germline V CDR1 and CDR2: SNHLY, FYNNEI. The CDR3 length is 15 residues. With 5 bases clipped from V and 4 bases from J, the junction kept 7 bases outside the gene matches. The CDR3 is CASSRDRGGGETQYF. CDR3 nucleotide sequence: TGTGCCAGCAGTAGGGACAGGGGCGGGGGAGAGACCCAGTACTTC.

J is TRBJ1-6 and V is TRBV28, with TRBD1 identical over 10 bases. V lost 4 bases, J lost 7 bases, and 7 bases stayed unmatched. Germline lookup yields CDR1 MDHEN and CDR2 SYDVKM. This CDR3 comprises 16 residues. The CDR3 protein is CASSSTGTGDNSPLHF. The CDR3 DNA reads TGTGCCAGCAGTTCAACCGGGACAGGGGACAATTCACCCCTCCACTTT.

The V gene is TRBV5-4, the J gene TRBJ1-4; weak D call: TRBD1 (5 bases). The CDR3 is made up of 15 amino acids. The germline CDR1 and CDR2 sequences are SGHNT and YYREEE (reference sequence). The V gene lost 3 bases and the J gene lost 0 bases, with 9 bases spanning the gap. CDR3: CASSSGTATNEKLFF. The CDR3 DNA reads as TGTGCCAGCAGCTCAGGGACTGCAACTAATGAAAAACTGTTTTTT.

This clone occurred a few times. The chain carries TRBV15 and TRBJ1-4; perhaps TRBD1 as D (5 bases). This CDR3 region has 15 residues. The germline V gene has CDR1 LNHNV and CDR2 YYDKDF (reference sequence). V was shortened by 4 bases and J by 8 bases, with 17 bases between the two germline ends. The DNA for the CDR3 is TGTGCCACCAGCAACTCCTATGGGGCGGGAGAAAAACTGTTTTTT. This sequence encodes CATSNSYGAGEKLFF.

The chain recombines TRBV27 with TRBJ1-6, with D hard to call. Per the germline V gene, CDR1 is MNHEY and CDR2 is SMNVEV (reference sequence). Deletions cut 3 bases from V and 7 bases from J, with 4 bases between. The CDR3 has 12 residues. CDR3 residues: CASSFLNSPLHF. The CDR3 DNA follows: TGTGCCAGCAGTTTCCTCAATTCACCCCTCCACTTT.

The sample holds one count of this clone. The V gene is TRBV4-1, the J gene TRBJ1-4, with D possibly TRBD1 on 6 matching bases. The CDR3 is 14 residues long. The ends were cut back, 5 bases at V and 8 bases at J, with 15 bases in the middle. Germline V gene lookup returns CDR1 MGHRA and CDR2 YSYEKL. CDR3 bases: TGCGCCAGCAGCTTCGACAGGTTATACGAAAAACTGTTTTTT. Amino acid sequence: CASSFDRLYEKLFF.